Below, 29 T cell receptor beta chains from the same sample are listed, as sequenced in a study of T cells in Graves' hyperthyroidism and ophthalmopathy. TCR beta CDR3 region amplification was performed from RNA transcripts. The HTBI primer set drove a first-round RT-PCR of the TCR CDR3. TCRdb ran MiXCR on the multiplex PCR reads and lists one entry per CDR3 protein. The sample has about half a million distinct CDR3 sequences; roughly a sixth are singletons. Sequencing was performed on blood. Receptor source: a woman aged 25 to 39 with Graves' ophthalmopathy.

This clonotype has at least ten counts. J is TRBJ2-1 and V is TRBV15, with D possibly TRBD1 on 6 matching bases. The V end was cut by 1 base, the J end by 8 bases, with 15 bases between. CDR3 size: 15 residues. Per germline, CDR1 LNHNV and CDR2 YYDKDF (reference sequence). The CDR3, as DNA: TGTGCCACCAGCAGAGTTGTGCAGGGGACGGATGAGCAGTTCTTC. Its protein product is CATSRVVQGTDEQFF.

The V and J genes are TRBV5-5 and TRBJ2-7; D is unresolved. Trimming removed 4 bases from V and 2 bases from J, with 13 bases in between. Germline CDR1 is SGHKS and CDR2 is YYEKEE (reference sequence). The CDR3 is made up of 14 amino acids. The CDR3 loop reads CASSPPLAAYEQYF. The CDR3 bases are TGTGCCAGCAGCCCTCCCCTGGCGGCCTACGAGCAGTACTTC.

This clonotype was seen repeatedly, ten times or more. The chain couples TRBV5-1 to TRBJ1-1, with no clear D. Germline V gene data show CDR1 as SGHRS and CDR2 as YFSETQ. V was clipped by 2 bases and J by 5 bases, with 16 bases between them. The CDR3 covers 15 residues. Here the CDR3 reads CASSLEQLGRTEAFF. The CDR3 nucleotides read TGCGCCAGCAGCTTAGAACAGCTCGGTCGAACTGAAGCTTTCTTT.

In the case of this clonotype: A read error may account for a junction end that differs from germline. The chain employs TRBV10-3 and TRBJ2-5; TRBD2 is a possible D gene (5 bases). Germline-derived CDR1 and CDR2 are ENHRY and SYGVKD. This CDR3 contains 14 residues. DNA for the CDR3: TGTGCCATCAGTGAGTCTGAGGGAAGAGAGGCCCAGTACTTC. This translates into CAISESEGREAQYF.

This clonotype was counted only a few times. This may be a read error, as it is one base from a much larger clone. The genes are TRBV7-2 and TRBJ2-2, with D unresolved. This CDR3 is built from 15 residues. V dropped 5 bases and J dropped 2 bases, with 12 bases sitting between them. The germline CDR1 and CDR2 sequences are SGHTA and FQGNSA. The CDR3 region has the DNA TGTGCCAGCAGCCCCCCCATCTTAAACACCGGGGAGCTGTTTTTT. Protein product: CASSPPILNTGELFF.

This clonotype was observed a few times. The J gene is TRBJ1-2, the V gene TRBV30; tentative D call: TRBD1 (6 bases). Germline CDR1 is GTSNPN and CDR2 is SVGIG (reference sequence). The CDR3 is made up of 15 amino acids. Deletions cut 5 bases from V and 0 bases from J, with 16 bases between. The DNA for the CDR3 is TGTGCCTGGTACCTTTGGGGGGCCGCTAACTATGGCTACACCTTC. Translation gives CAWYLWGAANYGYTF.

This clonotype came up a few times. The chain joins TRBV20-1 to TRBJ2-5; D unresolved. The V gene's germline CDR1 is DFQATT and CDR2 SNEGSKA (reference sequence). Deletions cut 1 base from V and 0 bases from J, with 12 bases between. The CDR3 extends over 15 amino acids. The CDR3 region has the DNA TGCAGTGCTAGAGGTGGCGGCAGACACCAAGAGACCCAGTACTTC. Protein sequence: CSARGGGRHQETQYF.

As for this clonotype: A much bigger clone sits one base away, suggesting this may be a read error. V gene TRBV12-3 or TRBV12-4 combines with J gene TRBJ2-1; D might be TRBD1 or TRBD2, each matching 5 bases. The CDR3 is 14 residues long. CDR3 protein: CASSWGSSYDEQFF. CDR3 in DNA: TGTGCCAGCAGTTGGGGGAGCTCCTACGATGAGCAGTTCTTC.

This clonotype was seen only once. The V call is TRBV25-1, the J call TRBJ2-1; D is uncertain. CDR1 and CDR2 (germline): MGHDK, SYGVNS. The CDR3 contains 13 residues. Trimming shortened V by 3 bases and J by 9 bases, and 12 bases separated the two germline ends. The CDR3, as DNA: TGTGCCAGCAGTGACCCGCTAGTTGTTGAGCAGTTCTTC. As protein: CASSDPLVVEQFF.

This clonotype was seen at least ten times. The chain uses TRBV18 and TRBJ1-5; D unclear. The CDR3 extends over 14 amino acids. Deletions cut 2 bases from V and 5 bases from J, with 10 bases between. The germline CDR1 and CDR2 sequences are KGHSH and LQKENI. The CDR3 DNA sequence: TGTGCCAGCTCACCAGGTCGGATGGATCAGCCCCAGCATTTT. Protein product: CASSPGRMDQPQHF. The full variable domain, rest sourced from reference TRBV18 and TRBJ1-5, is NAGVMQNPRHLVRRRGQEARLRCSPMKGHSHVYWYRQLPEEGLKFMVYLQKENIIDESGMPKERFSAEFPKEGPSILRIQQVVRGDSAAYFCASSPGRMDQPQHFGDGTRLSIL.

The sample holds a few counts of this clonotype. V gene TRBV19 combines with J gene TRBJ1-1, with D possibly being TRBD1 (5 bases). Germline CDR1 reads LNHDA; CDR2 reads SQIVND (reference sequence). This CDR3 has 12 amino acids. The ends were cut back, 3 bases at V and 6 bases at J, with 8 bases in the middle. CDR3 residues: CASSMGGAEAFF. The CDR3 nucleotides are TGTGCCAGTAGTATGGGGGGGGCTGAAGCTTTCTTT.

This clonotype was seen many times. The chain employs TRBV7-9 and TRBJ2-1; D is perhaps TRBD2 (5 bases). The CDR3 totals 15 residues. The ends were cut back, 5 bases at V and 5 bases at J, with 16 bases in the middle. Germline V gene sequence: CDR1 SEHNR, CDR2 FQNEAQ (reference sequence). The CDR3: CASSPLAGLNNEQFF. The DNA of the CDR3 is TGTGCCAGCAGCCCCCTCGCTGGACTTAACAATGAGCAGTTCTTC.

This clonotype was seen ten or more times. The chain carries TRBV4-3 and TRBJ1-6; D gene uncertain. Looked up from germline, CDR1 is LGHNA and CDR2 is YSLEER. Trimming took off 1 base at V and 10 bases at J, with 11 bases between the two ends. The CDR3 consists of 14 residues. The CDR3 bases are TGCGCCAGCAGCCAAGTCGGGATGGGATCACCCCTCCACTTT. It codes for CASSQVGMGSPLHF.

This clonotype was seen repeatedly, ten times or more. The chain couples TRBV3-1 to TRBJ2-2; no clear D gene. V lost 1 base to trimming and J lost 1 base, with 4 bases between them. Per the germline V gene, CDR1 is LGHDT and CDR2 is YNNKEL (reference sequence). The CDR3 extends over 14 amino acids. The CDR3 sequence is CASSQVGNTGELFF. CDR3 in DNA: TGTGCCAGCAGCCAAGTGGGGAACACCGGGGAGCTGTTTTTT.

A few counts support this clonotype. The chain employs TRBV20-1 and TRBJ2-3, with 10 nucleotides matching TRBD2. The CDR3 contains 21 residues. CDR1 and CDR2 from the germline V gene are DFQATT and SNEGSKA (reference sequence). Germline trimming cut 0 bases from V and 4 bases from J; bases unmatched to any gene: 22. The CDR3 coding sequence is TGCAGTGCTAGAGACCGTGACCCTAGGTGGGTCCTAGCGGGAGCGGCAGATACGCAGTATTTT. Protein product: CSARDRDPRWVLAGAADTQYF.

This clonotype was seen a few times. The CDR3 region is CSALTGTRNQPQHF. The CDR3 DNA reads TGCAGTGCTTTGACAGGGACGAGGAATCAGCCCCAGCATTTT. The chain uses TRBV20-1 and TRBJ1-5, with 7 bases identical to TRBD1. Per germline, CDR1 DFQATT and CDR2 SNEGSKA (reference sequence). V shed 5 bases and J 4 bases; nucleotides not matched to a gene: 8. The CDR3 totals 14 residues.

The chain employs TRBV24-1 and TRBJ2-1, with 10 bases fitting TRBD2. J gave up 7 bases and V 3 bases, and 8 bases lay outside the gene matches. Germline values: CDR1 KGHDR, CDR2 SFDVKD. The CDR3 is made up of 16 amino acids. In DNA form, the CDR3 reads TGTGCCACCAGTGATCCCTTAGCGGGAGGTATAAATGAGCAGTTCTTC. Amino acid sequence: CATSDPLAGGINEQFF.

This clonotype was found many times. The chain has TRBV20-1 and TRBJ2-5; 10 bases are a match to TRBD2. CDR3 length: 16 residues. V dropped 3 bases and J dropped 4; count of bases not matched to a gene: 11. Germline V gene data show CDR1 as DFQATT and CDR2 as SNEGSKA (reference sequence). In DNA form, the CDR3 reads TGCAGTGCTAGTCTGCTAGCGGGGGCCTGGGGAGAGACCCAGTACTTC. Protein: CSASLLAGAWGETQYF.

Ten or more counts support this clonotype. The chain combines TRBV20-1 with TRBJ2-1; 12 nucleotides agree with TRBD2. V was clipped by 3 bases and J by 7 bases; unmatched bases: 7. Germline V CDR1 and CDR2: DFQATT, SNEGSKA (reference sequence). This CDR3 has 15 amino acids. The CDR3 DNA reads as TGCAGTGCTAGCGCGACTAGCGGGAGTGTTAATGAGCAGTTCTTC. Protein product: CSASATSGSVNEQFF.

The rearrangement uses TRBV6-2 or TRBV6-3 and TRBJ2-2, with TRBD1 matching 9 bases. The CDR3 covers 14 residues. V gave up 7 bases and J gave up 5 bases; unmatched junction bases: 5. CDR1 MNHEY and CDR2 SVGEGT come from the germline V gene. The CDR3, as DNA: TGTGCCAGCAATTGGGACAGGGCGACCGGGGAGCTGTTTTTT. Translating it yields CASNWDRATGELFF.

This clonotype was found a few times. The genes are TRBV7-6 and TRBJ2-1, with D uncertain. The V end lost 3 bases, the J end lost 0 bases, and 9 bases lay between the germline ends. The length of the CDR3 is 15 residues. CDR1 and CDR2 from the germline V gene are SGHVS and FNYEAQ. CDR3 nucleotides: TGTGCCAGCAGCTTTGCTGGAGACTCCTACAATGAGCAGTTCTTC. The encoded protein is CASSFAGDSYNEQFF.

There are many counts of this clonotype. The chain combines TRBV12-3 or TRBV12-4 with TRBJ2-7, with unresolved D. Trimming left V 6 bases short and J 4 bases short, with 22 bases between. CDR3 length: 16 residues. CDR3 region: CASSLSMGLSTYEQYF. The CDR3 nucleotides are TGTGCCAGCAGCCTTAGCATGGGCCTTTCGACTTACGAGCAGTACTTC.

This chain connects TRBV6-2 or TRBV6-3 to TRBJ2-7; no clear D. The CDR3 sequence is 13 residues long. CDR1 MNHEY and CDR2 SVGEGT come from the germline V gene. Trimming cost V 10 bases and J 6 bases, with 19 bases left between them. CDR3 nucleotide sequence: TGTGCCACCAACTACGCGCGCGGCCTCGAGCAGTACTTC. It yields the protein CATNYARGLEQYF.

The J gene is TRBJ1-1, the V gene TRBV20-1; TRBD1 aligns across 12 bases. This CDR3 has 14 amino acids. The V gene's germline CDR1 is DFQATT and CDR2 SNEGSKA (reference sequence). J gave up 6 bases and V 6 bases, and 8 bases lay outside the gene matches. The CDR3 loop reads CSASRDRGRPEAFF. DNA for the CDR3: TGCAGTGCCAGCCGGGACAGGGGGCGGCCTGAAGCTTTCTTT.

This clonotype was counted many times. The gene calls are TRBV6-2 or TRBV6-3 and TRBJ2-3; D gene uncertain. With 2 bases removed from V and 6 bases from J, the gap between germline ends came to 12 bases. Germline CDR1 is MNHEY and CDR2 is SVGEGT. This CDR3 region has 14 residues. CDR3 amino acids: CASSYGNPGDTQYF. The CDR3 nucleotides are TGTGCCAGCAGTTACGGAAATCCCGGGGATACGCAGTATTTT.

Concerning this clonotype itself: In this CDR3 the conserved last residue, phenylalanine or tryptophan, is missing, so a read error is likely. V gene TRBV5-1 combines with J gene TRBJ2-1; D gene uncertain. CDR1 SGHRS and CDR2 YFSETQ come from the germline V gene. Trimming took 3 bases from V and 5 from J, leaving 9 bases between them. The CDR3 spans 13 residues. The CDR3 region is CASSSIRDNEQFL. Here the CDR3 DNA reads TGCGCCAGCAGCTCAATACGTGACAATGAGCAGTTCCTC.

This clonotype was recorded a few times. V is TRBV6-2 or TRBV6-3 and J is TRBJ2-4; D may be TRBD2 (5 bases). The CDR3 runs 12 residues. V was cut by 8 bases and J by 8 bases, with 13 bases left in between. The germline V gene encodes CDR1 MNHEY and CDR2 SVGEGT. This chain's CDR3 is CASGPRDYIQYF. In DNA, the CDR3 is TGTGCCAGCGGTCCCCGGGATTACATTCAGTACTTC.

This clonotype was detected many times. The chain joins TRBV6-2 or TRBV6-3 to TRBJ2-7; D is possibly TRBD2 (6 bases). Germline CDR1 is MNHEY and CDR2 is SVGEGT. The CDR3 runs to 16 residues. Trimming removed 2 bases at V and 4 bases at J, with 18 bases between. In DNA form, the CDR3 reads TGTGCCAGCAGTTACAGAACCGACGGGCGGGATTACGAGCAGTACTTC. Translated, it gives CASSYRTDGRDYEQYF.

This clonotype appeared many times. CDR3 loop: CSASPGQYNQPQHF. CDR3 DNA: TGCAGTGCTAGCCCGGGACAGTACAATCAGCCCCAGCATTTT. V is TRBV20-1 and J is TRBJ1-5; 7 nucleotides line up with TRBD1. This CDR3 comprises 14 residues. CDR1 DFQATT and CDR2 SNEGSKA come from the germline V gene (reference sequence). Trimming took 3 bases from V and 3 from J; bases not matched to a gene: 5.